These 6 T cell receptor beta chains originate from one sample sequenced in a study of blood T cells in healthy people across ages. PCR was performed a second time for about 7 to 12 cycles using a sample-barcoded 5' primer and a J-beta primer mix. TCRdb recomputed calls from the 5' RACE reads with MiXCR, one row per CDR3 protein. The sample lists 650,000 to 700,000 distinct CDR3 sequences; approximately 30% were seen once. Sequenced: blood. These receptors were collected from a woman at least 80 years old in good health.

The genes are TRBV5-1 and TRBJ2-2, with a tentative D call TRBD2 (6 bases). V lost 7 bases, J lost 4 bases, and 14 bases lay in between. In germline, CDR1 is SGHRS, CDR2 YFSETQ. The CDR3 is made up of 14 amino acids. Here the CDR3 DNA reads TGCGCCAGCTCGGGACGGGGGAGCACCGGGGAGCTGTTTTTT. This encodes CASSGRGSTGELFF.

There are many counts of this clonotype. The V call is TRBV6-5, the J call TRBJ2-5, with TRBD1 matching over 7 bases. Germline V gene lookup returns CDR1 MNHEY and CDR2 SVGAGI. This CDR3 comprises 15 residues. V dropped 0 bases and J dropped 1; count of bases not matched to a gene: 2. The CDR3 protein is CASSYSPGGQETQYF. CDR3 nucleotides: TGTGCCAGCAGTTACTCGCCAGGGGGCCAAGAGACCCAGTACTTC.

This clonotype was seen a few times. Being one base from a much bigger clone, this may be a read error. This CDR3 reads CAGSSGQNYEQYF. The CDR3 DNA reads as TGTGCCGGCAGCAGCGGACAGAACTACGAGCAGTACTTC. The chain uses TRBV21-1 and TRBJ2-5; the table's D call of TRBD1 was not tested on the DNA. The end of the DNA fits TRBJ2-7 better, so the J call may be wrong. TRBV21-1 corresponds to a pseudogene. The length of the CDR3 is 13 residues.

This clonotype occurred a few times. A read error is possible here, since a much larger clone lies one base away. CDR3 region: CASTPGGGNQPQHF. In nucleotides, the CDR3 is TGTGCCAGCACCCCTGGGGGTGGCAATCAGCCCCAGCATTTT. The chain is built from TRBV7-2 and TRBJ1-5; the D gene is possibly TRBD1 (5 bases). V lost 7 bases, J lost 2 bases, and 12 bases lay in between. Germline assignment: CDR1 SGHTA and CDR2 FQGNSA. The CDR3 consists of 14 residues.

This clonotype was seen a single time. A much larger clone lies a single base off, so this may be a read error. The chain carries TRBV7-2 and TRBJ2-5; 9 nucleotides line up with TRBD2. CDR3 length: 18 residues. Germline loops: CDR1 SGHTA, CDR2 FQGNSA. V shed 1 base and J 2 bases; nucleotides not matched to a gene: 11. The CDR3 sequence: CTSSLGFLAGRLQETQYF. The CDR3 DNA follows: TGTACCAGCAGCTTAGGGTTCCTAGCGGGGAGACTGCAAGAGACCCAGTACTTC.

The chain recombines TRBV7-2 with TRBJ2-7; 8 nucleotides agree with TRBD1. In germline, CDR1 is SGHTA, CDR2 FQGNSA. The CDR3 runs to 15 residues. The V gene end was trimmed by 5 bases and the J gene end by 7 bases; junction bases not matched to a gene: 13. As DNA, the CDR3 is TGTGCCAGCAGCGATGGCGGACAGGGCTACAATGAGCAGTACTTC. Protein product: CASSDGGQGYNEQYF.